One sample yielded the 17 T cell receptor beta chains listed below, sequenced in a study of blood T cell repertoires in COVID-19. The method was immunoSEQ multiplex PCR; TCRdb's version includes in-frame clones alone and lacks a portion of them. Found here are about 230,000 clones, approximately 84% of them singletons; the top ten hold around 1%. Sequenced input: peripheral blood. The source is a man aged 35 to 55 with acute or convalescent COVID-19.

V usage is TRBV5-1 and J usage is TRBJ2-7; TRBD1 is a possible D gene (5 bases). CDR3 size: 14 residues. V was trimmed by 1 base and J by 1 base, leaving 9 bases between them. CDR1 is SGHRS, CDR2 YFSETQ, per germline. The CDR3 DNA sequence: TGCGCCAGCAGCTTGCGCAGGGATTCCTACGAGCAGTACTTC. Encoded protein: CASSLRRDSYEQYF.

The chain is built from TRBV7-8 and TRBJ1-2; the D is unclear. Trimming pared 2 bases from V and 2 bases from J, leaving 12 bases between. The germline CDR1 and CDR2 sequences are SGHVS and FQNEAQ. This CDR3 has 15 amino acids. The CDR3 DNA follows: TGTGCCAGCAGCTTAAGAACATTCATCAACTATGGCTACACCTTC. Translating gives CASSLRTFINYGYTF.

The rearrangement uses TRBV21-1 and TRBJ2-2; TRBD2 reflects the table's D call only, with no check against the DNA. TRBV21-1 is marked as a pseudogene. This CDR3 has 18 amino acids. The CDR3 loop is CASSRTTGLMVYTGELFF. For the CDR3, the DNA is TGTGCCAGCAGCAGAACGACCGGACTAATGGTCTACACCGGGGAGCTGTTTTTT.

In DNA form, the CDR3 reads TGTGCCAGCAGCCAAGATGGGGGGGGCCTCATCTCCTACAATGAGCAGTTCTTC. It codes for CASSQDGGGLISYNEQFF. The J gene is TRBJ2-1, the V gene TRBV4-2, with a tentative D call TRBD2 (7 bases). Trimming stripped 0 bases from V and 0 bases from J, with 15 bases between. The CDR3 loop spans 18 amino acids. Per germline, CDR1 LGHNA and CDR2 YNFKEQ.

A few counts support this clone. The germline gene is not matched at one end of the junction; a read error may be the cause. This chain uses TRBV30 with TRBJ1-4; TRBD1 matches 10 bases. CDR3 length: 18 residues. Germline CDR1 and CDR2: GTSNPN and SVGIG (reference sequence). The CDR3 reads CAGSFVETGGGWSEKLFF. DNA of the CDR3: TGTGCCGGGAGTTTTGTCGAGACAGGGGGCGGATGGAGTGAAAAACTGTTTTTT.

The chain links TRBV6-5 to TRBJ1-5, with D perhaps matching TRBD1 (5 bases). Germline lookup yields CDR1 MNHEY and CDR2 SVGAGI. The CDR3 consists of 15 residues. V dropped 7 bases and J dropped 7 bases, with 20 bases sitting between them. CDR3 sequence: CASMNRQGRGQPQHF. The CDR3 coding sequence is TGTGCCAGCATGAATCGACAAGGGCGGGGGCAGCCCCAGCATTTT.

The chain joins TRBV4-3 to TRBJ2-7, with a weak D call TRBD2 (6 bases). CDR1 is LGHNA and CDR2 is YSLEER in the germline V gene. V lost 0 bases to trimming and J lost 12 bases, with 18 bases between them. This CDR3 region has 14 residues. The CDR3 loop is CASSQDQRRAKSYF. CDR3 nucleotides: TGCGCCAGCAGCCAAGATCAAAGGAGGGCAAAGTCGTACTTC.

The sample holds one count of this clone. The V and J genes are TRBV5-1 and TRBJ2-1, with 11 bases identical to TRBD2. There are 16 residues in the CDR3. The V gene end was trimmed by 4 bases and the J gene end by 7 bases; junction bases not matched to a gene: 10. Germline V gene sequence: CDR1 SGHRS, CDR2 YFSETQ. This CDR3 reads CASSTTIAGGPNEQFF. The DNA of the CDR3 is TGCGCCAGCAGCACTACTATAGCGGGGGGGCCAAATGAGCAGTTCTTC.

The chain couples TRBV12-3 or TRBV12-4 to TRBJ2-7; 7 bases map to TRBD1. This CDR3 contains 12 residues. Trimming cost V 6 bases and J 4 bases; bases outside gene matches: 3. CDR3: CASSPQGYEQYF. The CDR3 nucleotides are TGTGCCAGCAGCCCACAGGGGTACGAGCAGTACTTC.

The chain carries TRBV5-5 and TRBJ1-5; D ambiguous. The CDR3 extends over 17 amino acids. V was clipped by 5 bases and J by 0 bases, with 18 bases between them. Germline CDR1 reads SGHKS; CDR2 reads YYEKEE (reference sequence). The CDR3 loop reads CASSQRLGPFSNQPQHF. The DNA of the CDR3 is TGTGCCAGCAGTCAAAGGCTGGGCCCCTTTAGCAATCAGCCCCAGCATTTT.

The V call is TRBV19, the J call TRBJ1-1; D remains ambiguous. V was trimmed by 5 bases and J by 2 bases, leaving 15 bases between them. Germline V lookup: CDR1 LNHDA, CDR2 SQIVND (reference sequence). This CDR3 spans 15 amino acids. The CDR3 DNA sequence: TGTGCCAGTAGTCACACAGCTACCTTCAACACTGAAGCTTTCTTT. Translating gives CASSHTATFNTEAFF.

This chain joins TRBV3-1 (or the pseudogene TRBV3-2) and TRBJ1-1; D perhaps matches TRBD1 (5 bases). The CDR3 runs 14 residues. Trimming cost V 2 bases and J 2 bases, with 9 bases left between them. Germline lookup yields CDR1 LGHDT and CDR2 YNNKEL (reference sequence). This CDR3 reads CASSQSGGNTEAFF. In DNA form, the CDR3 reads TGTGCCAGCAGCCAATCCGGGGGAAACACTGAAGCTTTCTTT.

V gene TRBV6-5 combines with J gene TRBJ2-7, with D possibly matching TRBD1 (6 bases). CDR3 length: 15 amino acids. Per the germline V gene, CDR1 is MNHEY and CDR2 is SVGAGI. V was clipped by 6 bases and J by 0 bases, with 15 bases between them. The CDR3 nucleotides are TGTGCCAGCAGAGAGGCCCCGGACAGCTCCTACGAGCAGTACTTC. This translates into CASREAPDSSYEQYF.

V is TRBV9 and J is TRBJ1-4; D not resolved. Trimming stripped 0 bases from V and 6 bases from J, with 12 bases between. CDR3 length equals 15 residues. Germline V gives CDR1 SGDLS, CDR2 YYNGEE. The CDR3 loop reads CASSVAARGHEKLFF. DNA for the CDR3: TGTGCCAGCAGCGTAGCGGCACGCGGGCATGAAAAACTGTTTTTT.

In its sample, this clone was seen once. The chain joins TRBV6-5 to TRBJ2-7, with 7 bases that match TRBD1. This CDR3 has 12 residues. Trimming cost V 5 bases and J 6 bases; bases outside gene matches: 4. Germline V gene lookup returns CDR1 MNHEY and CDR2 SVGAGI. DNA for the CDR3: TGTGCCAGCAGTAACAGGGGTCGCGAGCAGTACTTC. Its protein product is CASSNRGREQYF.

The CDR3 sequence: CASSVTGGSPPVEQYF. CDR3 coding DNA: TGTGCCAGCAGCGTGACAGGGGGCTCTCCCCCGGTGGAGCAGTACTTC. This sequence joins TRBV9 and TRBJ2-7; TRBD1 matches at 10 bases. The CDR3 is 16 residues long. The germline CDR1 and CDR2 sequences are SGDLS and YYNGEE. Trimming removed 2 bases from V and 7 bases from J; junction bases left unmatched: 12.

This clone has just one count. V is TRBV5-1 and J is TRBJ2-3, with 8 nucleotides matching TRBD2. This CDR3 has 15 amino acids. Unmatched junction bases numbered 8, after V lost 3 bases and J lost 5 bases. The germline CDR1 and CDR2 sequences are SGHRS and YFSETQ. This CDR3 reads CASSSGTRSLDTQYF. The CDR3 nucleotides are TGCGCCAGCAGCTCCGGGACTAGGAGTTTAGATACGCAGTATTTT.